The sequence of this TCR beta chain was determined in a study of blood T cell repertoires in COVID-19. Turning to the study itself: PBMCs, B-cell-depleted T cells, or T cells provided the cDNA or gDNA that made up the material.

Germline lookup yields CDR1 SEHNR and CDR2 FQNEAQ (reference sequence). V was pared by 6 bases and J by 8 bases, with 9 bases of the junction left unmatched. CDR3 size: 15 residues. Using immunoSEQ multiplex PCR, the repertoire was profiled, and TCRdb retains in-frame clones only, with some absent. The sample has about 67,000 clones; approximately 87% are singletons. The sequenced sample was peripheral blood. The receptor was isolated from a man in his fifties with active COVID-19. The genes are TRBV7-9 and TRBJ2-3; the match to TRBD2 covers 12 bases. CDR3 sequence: CASSLQTSGSGTQYF. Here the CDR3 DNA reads TGTGCCAGCAGTCTTCAGACTAGCGGGAGTGGTACGCAGTATTTT.